These T cell receptor beta chains were read from a single sample in a study of shared clonotypes between healthy human individuals. Assay used: immunoSEQ multiplex PCR; TCRdb lists only in-frame clones, some missing. The data show hundreds of thousands of clones, about 96% seen once. Source material: naive CD4+ T cells sorted from blood. These receptors all come from a woman aged 30 to 39 in good health. CDR3s include the opening cysteine and the closing phenylalanine or tryptophan. Fields, in order: clone size, D gene, V gene, J gene, CDR3 protein, CDR3 DNA. The D gene is left open where the match is weak. Clone size is shown for a subset of rows, as once, few, many or a class of expanded clone.

>NA|NA|TRBV5-4|TRBJ2-7
CASSPSLFSYEQYF
TGTGCCAGCAGCCCTTCTTTGTTTTCCTACGAGCAGTACTTC
>NA|NA|TRBV5-1|TRBJ2-7
CASSLWRGEPYEQYF
TGCGCCAGCAGCTTGTGGCGGGGTGAACCCTACGAGCAGTACTTC
>NA|NA|TRBV11-2|TRBJ1-1
CASSLNGNTEAFF
TGTGCCAGCAGCTTAAATGGGAACACTGAAGCTTTCTTT
>once|NA|TRBV7-2|TRBJ1-1
CASSSAWRSYTEAFF
TGTGCCAGCAGTTCGGCCTGGAGGAGCTACACTGAAGCTTTCTTT
>NA|NA|TRBV6-1|TRBJ2-7
CASSDPARASGMDEQYF
TGTGCCAGCAGTGATCCGGCCCGGGCTTCGGGAATGGACGAGCAGTACTTC
>NA|TRBD2|TRBV5-1|TRBJ2-1
CASSPLAGVDNEQFF
TGCGCCAGCAGCCCATTAGCGGGAGTAGATAATGAGCAGTTCTTC
>NA|TRBD2|TRBV9|TRBJ2-7
CASSVEVSSGSEQYF
TGTGCCAGCAGCGTAGAAGTCTCTAGCGGGAGCGAGCAGTACTTC
>NA|NA|TRBV6-6|TRBJ1-1
CASSYPRQGTTEAFF
TGTGCCAGCAGTTACCCCCGCCAGGGGACCACTGAAGCTTTCTTT
>NA|NA|TRBV6-1|TRBJ1-5
CASSSGSSQPQHF
TGTGCCAGCAGTTCAGGGAGTTCTCAGCCCCAGCATTTT
>NA|NA|TRBV28|TRBJ2-7
CASSFLPSYEQYF
TGTGCCAGCAGTTTCTTACCGAGCTACGAGCAGTACTTC
>NA|NA|TRBV27|TRBJ2-7
CASSLSSRRETLRSYEQYF
TGTGCCAGCAGTTTATCATCTCGCAGGGAAACCCTAAGGTCCTACGAGCAGTACTTC
>NA|NA|TRBV10-2|TRBJ2-5
CASSLNEETQYF
TGCGCCAGCAGCCTCAACGAAGAGACCCAGTACTTC
>NA|NA|TRBV5-4|TRBJ2-5
CAMGGRDQETQYF
TGTGCCATGGGGGGACGGGACCAAGAGACCCAGTACTTC
>NA|NA|TRBV19|TRBJ2-1
CASSKTHGNEQFF
TGTGCCAGTAGTAAAACGCACGGTAATGAGCAGTTCTTC
>NA|NA|TRBV15|TRBJ2-5
CATRGSGGETQYF
TGTGCCACCAGGGGCAGTGGAGGGGAGACCCAGTACTTC
>NA|NA|TRBV27|TRBJ2-3
CASSASRVGTDTQYF
TGTGCCAGCAGTGCCTCTAGGGTCGGGACAGATACGCAGTATTTT
>NA|NA|TRBV28|TRBJ2-7
CASSSPTGPYEQYF
TGTGCCAGCAGTTCCCCGACAGGACCATACGAGCAGTACTTC
>NA|NA|TRBV19|TRBJ2-2
CASRPSTNTGELFF
TGTGCCAGTAGACCTTCAACGAACACCGGGGAGCTGTTTTTT
>NA|TRBD2|TRBV5-1|TRBJ2-2
CASSPTAGAGTGELFF
TGCGCCAGCAGCCCCACAGCGGGAGCGGGCACCGGGGAGCTGTTTTTT
>NA|TRBD1|TRBV2|TRBJ2-7
CASSGTGGQYEQYF
TGTGCCAGCAGTGGGACAGGGGGCCAGTACGAGCAGTACTTC
>NA|TRBD1|TRBV27|TRBJ1-5
CASSLLGRGNQPQHF
TGTGCCAGCAGTTTATTGGGCAGGGGGAATCAGCCCCAGCATTTT
>NA|NA|TRBV18|TRBJ1-4
CASSDRSPNEKLFF
TGTGCCAGCTCAGACAGGAGCCCTAATGAAAAACTGTTTTTT
>once|TRBD2|TRBV7-9|TRBJ2-1
CASSLGTSGSGEQFF
TGTGCCAGCAGCTTAGGGACTAGCGGGAGTGGAGAGCAGTTCTTC
>NA|NA|TRBV19|TRBJ1-3
CASSMGRSSGNTIYF
TGTGCCAGTAGTATGGGCCGGAGCTCTGGAAACACCATATATTTT
>NA|TRBD1|TRBV5-1|TRBJ2-7
CASFRGQGGYEQYF
TGCGCCAGCTTTCGTGGACAGGGAGGCTACGAGCAGTACTTC
>NA|TRBD2|TRBV28|TRBJ2-7
CASVREGLYEQYF
TGTGCCAGCGTACGGGAGGGCCTCTACGAGCAGTACTTC
>NA|NA|TRBV11-2|TRBJ1-3
CASSFFGLGNTIYF
TGTGCCAGCAGCTTTTTTGGGCTTGGAAACACCATATATTTT
>NA|TRBD2|TRBV19|TRBJ2-3
CASTGLAGARGRTDTQYF
TGTGCCAGTACGGGACTAGCGGGAGCCCGAGGTCGCACAGATACGCAGTATTTT
>NA|NA|TRBV9|TRBJ1-6
CASSVEGTIRSPLHF
TGTGCCAGCAGCGTCGAGGGGACCATCAGGTCACCCCTCCACTTT
>NA|NA|TRBV16|TRBJ1-1
CASSPRQMNTEAFF
TGTGCCAGCAGCCCCCGCCAGATGAACACTGAAGCTTTCTTT
>NA|TRBD2|TRBV10-1|TRBJ2-5
CASSEGTSGDQETQYF
TGCGCCAGCAGTGAGGGGACTAGCGGAGATCAAGAGACCCAGTACTTC
>NA|NA|TRBV14|TRBJ1-5
CASSRGLNQPQHF
TGTGCCAGCAGCCGGGGTTTGAATCAGCCCCAGCATTTT
>NA|TRBD1|TRBV15|TRBJ1-5
CATRRTGSNQPQHF
TGTGCCACCAGGAGGACAGGAAGCAATCAGCCCCAGCATTTT
>once|NA|TRBV2|TRBJ1-1
CASREINTEAFF
TGTGCCAGCAGGGAAATCAACACTGAAGCTTTCTTT
>NA|NA|TRBV28|TRBJ1-2
CASRAGIASYGYTF
TGTGCCAGCAGGGCCGGGATCGCTTCCTATGGCTACACCTTC
>NA|NA|TRBV6-5|TRBJ1-2
CASSYSGVPLDYGYTF
TGTGCCAGCAGTTACTCAGGGGTTCCTTTAGACTATGGCTACACCTTC
>few|NA|TRBV9|TRBJ1-1
CASSVAGLDTEAFF
TGTGCCAGCAGCGTAGCGGGACTGGACACTGAAGCTTTCTTT
>NA|NA|TRBV28|TRBJ2-5
CASRAEGLREQYF
TGTGCCAGCAGAGCGGAGGGTCTACGGGAGCAGTACTTC
>NA|NA|TRBV30|TRBJ2-5
CAWSTGLRSQETQYF
TGTGCCTGGAGTACGGGCCTCAGGAGCCAAGAGACCCAGTACTTC
>NA|TRBD2|TRBV16|TRBJ2-7
CASSPGTIYEQYF
TGTGCCAGCAGCCCAGGGACTATCTACGAGCAGTACTTC
>once|NA|TRBV28|TRBJ1-1
CASSFPQGRGRTEAFF
TGTGCCAGCAGTTTTCCCCAGGGGCGGGGGAGAACTGAAGCTTTCTTT
>few|NA|TRBV18|TRBJ1-1
CASSPSGTDTEAFF
TGTGCCAGCTCACCGTCAGGTACGGACACTGAAGCTTTCTTT